These 14 T cell receptor beta chains share one sample of origin, sequenced in a study of T cell responses to AZD1222 COVID-19 vaccine. TCRdb keeps only in-frame clones here, not all; method: immunoSEQ multiplex PCR. The table includes about 140,000 clones, approximately 90% detected once. This specimen was peripheral blood, taken 28 days after the second AZD1222 dose. These receptors originate from an adult who received the AZD1222 COVID-19 vaccine.

The chain links TRBV5-1 to TRBJ2-7; tentatively, D is TRBD1 (5 bases). From germline, CDR1 is SGHRS and CDR2 YFSETQ. Trimming took off 2 bases at V and 3 bases at J, with 9 bases between the two ends. The CDR3 is 13 amino acids. Here the CDR3 DNA reads TGCGCCAGCAGCTTATGGGGCGGCTACGAGCAGTACTTC. As protein: CASSLWGGYEQYF.

The chain employs TRBV19 and TRBJ2-2, with D maybe TRBD1 (6 bases). V lost 11 bases, J lost 4 bases, and 14 bases lay in between. Germline V gives CDR1 LNHDA, CDR2 SQIVND (reference sequence). The CDR3 sequence is 13 residues long. This chain's CDR3 is CAGEGVRTGELFF. The CDR3, as DNA: TGTGCCGGAGAGGGGGTGCGCACCGGGGAGCTGTTTTTT.

This chain uses TRBV6-5 with TRBJ1-2; D is possibly TRBD1 (5 bases). Trimming took 6 bases from V and 2 from J, leaving 7 bases between them. Germline values: CDR1 MNHEY, CDR2 SVGAGI. The CDR3 spans 12 residues. The CDR3: CASRGDNYGYTF. The CDR3 coding sequence is TGTGCCAGCAGGGGGGACAACTATGGCTACACCTTC.

The CDR3 here is CASSLQGVGGYTF. For the CDR3, the DNA is TGTGCCAGCTCCTTACAGGGCGTGGGCGGCTACACCTTC. This chain uses TRBV6-5 with TRBJ1-2, with TRBD1 as a possible D gene (6 bases). The germline CDR1 and CDR2 sequences are MNHEY and SVGAGI. The CDR3 runs 13 residues. V was cut by 8 bases and J by 8 bases, with 18 bases left in between.

As concerns this clone: Other nucleotide sequences in the sample specify the same CDR3. The rearrangement uses TRBV5-1 and TRBJ1-1, with D possibly TRBD1 on 6 matching bases. In germline, CDR1 is SGHRS, CDR2 YFSETQ. V gave up 5 bases and J gave up 3 bases, with 14 bases separating them. The CDR3 sequence is 14 residues long. Written as DNA, the CDR3 is TGCGCCAGCAGTCTTGAGGGGGGATACACTGAAGCTTTCTTT. Protein product: CASSLEGGYTEAFF.

The J gene is TRBJ1-1, the V gene TRBV6-5, with D hard to call. Germline values: CDR1 MNHEY, CDR2 SVGAGI. The CDR3 contains 13 residues. Deletions cut 5 bases from V and 1 base from J, with 8 bases between. The CDR3 loop is CASSNIKNTEAFF. The CDR3 DNA follows: TGTGCCAGCAGTAACATCAAGAACACTGAAGCTTTCTTT.

This chain links TRBV19 with TRBJ1-1; D is possibly TRBD1 (5 bases). Trimming stripped 11 bases from V and 4 bases from J, with 17 bases between. This CDR3 contains 13 residues. Germline lookup yields CDR1 LNHDA and CDR2 SQIVND (reference sequence). The CDR3 is CACKSWGVTEAFF. CDR3 nucleotide sequence: TGTGCCTGTAAGTCTTGGGGGGTCACTGAAGCTTTCTTT.

The CDR3: CASSRGQDTGELFF. The CDR3 nucleotides read TGTGCCAGCAGCCGGGGGCAGGACACCGGGGAGCTGTTTTTT. The genes are TRBV4-2 and TRBJ2-2; a weak D match, TRBD1 (6 bases). CDR1 is LGHNA and CDR2 is YNFKEQ in the germline V gene. V lost 4 bases and J 3 bases, leaving 9 bases between the germline ends. This CDR3 spans 14 amino acids.

J is TRBJ2-7 and V is TRBV29-1; the D gene is possibly TRBD2 (5 bases). This CDR3 spans 11 amino acids. CDR1 is SQVTM and CDR2 is ANQGSEA in the germline V gene. V gave up 6 bases and J gave up 2 bases, with 8 bases separating them. The CDR3 spells CSVGRAYEQYF. Here the CDR3 DNA reads TGCAGCGTCGGGCGGGCCTACGAGCAGTACTTC.

The V and J genes are TRBV5-1 and TRBJ1-1; D may be TRBD1 (5 bases). V lost 6 bases to trimming and J lost 0 bases, with 15 bases between them. Germline V gene data show CDR1 as SGHRS and CDR2 as YFSETQ. The length of the CDR3 is 15 residues. The CDR3 protein is CASNRRRGMNTEAFF. In DNA, the CDR3 is TGCGCCAGCAACCGGAGGAGGGGCATGAACACTGAAGCTTTCTTT.

The J gene is TRBJ2-3, the V gene TRBV4-2; TRBD2 matches 9 bases. The CDR3 has 16 amino acids. The germline gives CDR1 LGHNA, CDR2 YNFKEQ. The CDR3 loop is CAFPRTSAEIQDTQYF. The DNA for the CDR3 is TGTGCGTTCCCGAGGACTAGCGCGGAGATTCAGGATACGCAGTATTTT.

This chain links TRBV5-4 with TRBJ2-7; the D gene is possibly TRBD2 (5 bases). The CDR3 spans 13 residues. Trimming took off 0 bases at V and 3 bases at J, with 7 bases between the two ends. The V gene's germline CDR1 is SGHNT and CDR2 YYREEE (reference sequence). The chain's CDR3 is CASSLAGIYEQYF. For the CDR3, the DNA is TGTGCCAGCAGCTTGGCGGGAATCTACGAGCAGTACTTC.

About this clone itself: Other DNA sequences from this sample encode an identical CDR3 as well. This chain links TRBV30 with TRBJ1-6; D gene ambiguous. Trimming stripped 0 bases from V and 0 bases from J, with 9 bases between. The CDR3 has 16 amino acids. Germline assignment: CDR1 GTSNPN and CDR2 SVGIG (reference sequence). The CDR3 is CAWSVPGSSYNSPLHF. Here the CDR3 DNA reads TGTGCCTGGAGTGTACCGGGCAGCTCCTATAATTCACCCCTCCACTTT.

The chain combines TRBV2 with TRBJ1-3; 7 bases map to TRBD1. V lost 10 bases to trimming and J lost 2 bases; unmatched junction nucleotides: 8. Germline V gene lookup returns CDR1 SNHLY and CDR2 FYNNEI. This CDR3 region has 14 residues. The CDR3 is CATQADRAGNTIYF. DNA for the CDR3: TGTGCCACGCAAGCCGACAGGGCTGGAAACACCATATATTTT.